This T cell receptor beta chain was recovered during a study of T cells after yellow fever vaccination. The TCR cDNA carried a universal primer site and UMIs from 5'RACE template switching. TCRdb fed the 5' RACE reads into MiXCR, producing one record per CDR3 protein. The profile shows approximately 300,000 distinct CDR3 sequences, about 10% of them singletons. CDR1 SGDLS and CDR2 YYNGEE come from the germline V gene. Trimming pared 4 bases from V and 2 bases from J, leaving 8 bases between. CDR3 length: 13 residues. General study points: One caveat is that FACS-sorted repertoires could contain abundant clonotypes contaminating from the bulk population. Most primary-vaccination clones reappeared after the booster (approximately 95% CD4, 85% to 90% CD8). It was a weaker secondary response, yet one that peaked faster, at day 5 versus 15.

This clonotype has more than one count but fewer than ten. The antigen is not known. This chain joins TRBV9 and TRBJ2-3; no firm D call. This sequence was found in a man between 18 and 35 years old who received the YFV17D yellow fever vaccine. Source: CD4+ T cells sorted from PBMCs, taken 45 days after the yellow fever booster vaccination. The CDR3 nucleotides are TGTGCCAGCAGCCCTTTTTTCACAGATACGCAGTATTTT. Amino acid sequence: CASSPFFTDTQYF.